One sample yielded the 26 T cell receptor beta chains listed below, sequenced in a study of T cell repertoires in cytomegalovirus infection. TCRdb called the reads again in MiXCR, with one record for every CDR3 protein. Of approximately 550,000 distinct CDR3 sequences listed, approximately 15% are singletons. The sequencing input was CD8+ T cells from PBMCs. Every receptor here comes from a human donor in good health (CMV status not recorded). Some clones in this sample may be carry-over from other donors' samples.

This clonotype was found a few times. An end of the junction differs from the germline gene, which may be a read error. The chain uses TRBV9 and TRBJ2-5; D gene unclear. This CDR3 is built from 8 residues. Germline CDR1 SGDLS, CDR2 YYNGEE. The CDR3 spells CASSPNNF. The CDR3 DNA reads TGTGCCAGCAGCCCTAATAACTTC.

The V call is TRBV28, the J call TRBJ1-5; no clear D gene. Between the trimmed V and J ends, which lost 8 bases and 4 bases, there was a span of 9 bases. This CDR3 is built from 12 residues. Germline V gene lookup returns CDR1 MDHEN and CDR2 SYDVKM. In DNA, the CDR3 is TGTGCCAGCCGGGATAGAAATCAGCCCCAGCATTTT. As protein: CASRDRNQPQHF.

This clonotype was seen only a few times. The chain joins TRBV11-2 to TRBJ2-7, with D hard to call. V was clipped by 0 bases and J by 0 bases, with 18 bases between them. The CDR3 has 18 amino acids. Germline V gene lookup returns CDR1 SGHAT and CDR2 FQNNGV. CDR3: CASSLDKVLTANSYEQYF. CDR3 in DNA: TGTGCCAGCAGCTTAGATAAGGTCCTTACAGCGAACTCCTACGAGCAGTACTTC.

The V call is TRBV28, the J call TRBJ2-1; D assignment may be TRBD1 or TRBD2 (6 bases each). CDR3 length: 16 residues. V was clipped by 5 bases and J by 0 bases, with 14 bases between them. Germline V gene data show CDR1 as MDHEN and CDR2 as SYDVKM. The chain's CDR3 is CASSLVQGLSYNEQFF. The CDR3 region has the DNA TGTGCCAGCAGTCTAGTACAGGGACTCTCCTACAATGAGCAGTTCTTC.

This clonotype was recorded at least ten times. The chain recombines TRBV12-3 or TRBV12-4 with TRBJ2-2, with D perhaps matching TRBD2 (5 bases). V lost 6 bases and J lost 6, with 14 bases in between. The CDR3 is 14 amino acids. The CDR3 loop reads CASSGLEVAGELFF. The CDR3 nucleotides read TGTGCCAGCAGCGGACTCGAAGTTGCCGGGGAGCTGTTTTTT.

The chain uses TRBV15 and TRBJ2-5; 9 bases fit TRBD1. This CDR3 has 15 residues. The J segment lost 4 bases and the V segment lost 5 bases, leaving 8 bases of the junction unmatched. Germline V gene lookup returns CDR1 LNHNV and CDR2 YYDKDF (reference sequence). The CDR3 sequence is CATSYLGQGGETQYF. DNA for the CDR3: TGTGCCACCAGCTATCTGGGACAGGGAGGAGAGACCCAGTACTTC.

Of note for this clonotype: A much larger clone sits a single nucleotide away, making a read error possible. In DNA form, the CDR3 reads TGTGCCACCGCCGGGCAACTCAATGAGCAGTTATTC. Translation: CATAGQLNEQLF. The rearrangement links TRBV10-3 to TRBJ2-1; no clear D. The CDR3 covers 12 residues. Germline-derived CDR1 and CDR2 are ENHRY and SYGVKD.

This chain joins TRBV20-1 and TRBJ2-7; weak D call: TRBD1 (6 bases). Between the trimmed V and J ends, which lost 3 bases and 3 bases, there was a span of 15 bases. CDR1 is DFQATT and CDR2 is SNEGSKA in the germline V gene (reference sequence). The CDR3 runs to 14 residues. CDR3 protein: CSARGTTTYYEQYF. Here the CDR3 DNA reads TGCAGTGCTAGGGGGACAACTACCTACTACGAGCAGTACTTC.

This sequence joins TRBV14 and TRBJ2-5; TRBD1 is a possible D gene (6 bases). Germline CDR1 and CDR2: SGHDN and FVKESK. This CDR3 region has 15 residues. With 0 bases removed from V and 5 bases from J, the gap between germline ends came to 13 bases. DNA of the CDR3: TGTGCCAGCAGCCAAGATGAACAGGGTGTGGAGACCCAGTACTTC. Translated, it gives CASSQDEQGVETQYF. Full variable domain (rest looked up from reference TRBV14 and TRBJ2-5): EAGVTQFPSHSVIEKGQTVTLRCDPISGHDNLYWYRRVMGKEIKFLLHFVKESKQDESGMPNNRFLAERTGGTYSTLKVQPAELEDSGVYFCASSQDEQGVETQYFGPGTRLLVL.

The table lists this clonotype with a few counts. The chain couples TRBV20-1 to TRBJ1-5, with 7 nucleotides matching TRBD1. CDR3 size: 14 residues. Germline trimming cut 4 bases from V and 1 base from J; bases unmatched to any gene: 4. Per germline, CDR1 DFQATT and CDR2 SNEGSKA (reference sequence). The CDR3 sequence is CSATVTGSNQPQHF. The CDR3 DNA sequence: TGCAGTGCTACAGTGACAGGGAGCAATCAGCCCCAGCATTTT.

This clonotype was seen more than once but under ten times. This rearrangement joins TRBV5-1 to TRBJ2-1; TRBD2 is a possible D gene (5 bases). V was trimmed by 4 bases and J by 0 bases, leaving 17 bases between them. The germline V gene has CDR1 SGHRS and CDR2 YFSETQ. The CDR3 runs to 17 residues. CDR3 protein: CASSLLAFAGSYNEQFF. The CDR3 DNA follows: TGCGCCAGCAGCCTTCTAGCCTTTGCGGGCTCCTACAATGAGCAGTTCTTC.

The genes are TRBV20-1 and TRBJ2-7, with 8 nucleotides matching TRBD2. Germline-derived CDR1 and CDR2 are DFQATT and SNEGSKA (reference sequence). The CDR3 is made up of 14 amino acids. J was trimmed by 4 bases and V by 1 base; bases with no gene match: 6. The CDR3 loop reads CSARAAGVAYEQYF. DNA of the CDR3: TGCAGTGCTAGAGCAGCGGGAGTAGCTTACGAGCAGTACTTC.

This clonotype was seen many times. This chain joins TRBV7-4 and TRBJ1-2; D gene unclear. Trimming cost V 4 bases and J 3 bases, with 15 bases left between them. CDR1 and CDR2 from the germline V gene are SGHVT and SQSDAQ. The CDR3 totals 15 residues. The CDR3 coding sequence is TGTGCCAGCAGCTCGATGCATTGGGCCGACTATGGCTACACCTTC. Its translation: CASSSMHWADYGYTF.

This clonotype has at least ten counts. The chain has TRBV28 and TRBJ1-1, with D perhaps matching TRBD1 (6 bases). Germline CDR1 reads MDHEN; CDR2 reads SYDVKM. Trimming pared 3 bases from V and 11 bases from J, leaving 19 bases between. This CDR3 comprises 14 residues. As DNA, the CDR3 is TGTGCCAGCAGTTTCCTCAGAGGGGGGAGGGATGCTTTCTTT. It is translated as CASSFLRGGRDAFF. Full variable domain (outside the CDR3, taken from reference TRBV28 and TRBJ1-1): DVKVTQSSRYLVKRTGEKVFLECVQDMDHENMFWYRQDPGLGLRLIYFSYDVKMKEKGDIPEGYSVSREKKERFSLILESASTNQTSMYLCASSFLRGGRDAFFGQGTRLTVV.

The chain couples TRBV27 to TRBJ2-2, with 11 bases fitting TRBD2. CDR1 is MNHEY and CDR2 is SMNVEV in the germline V gene (reference sequence). V lost 3 bases and J lost 4; bases outside the gene matches: 13. There are 19 residues in the CDR3. The CDR3 coding sequence is TGTGCCAGCAGTTTTTTTCGTCAGGGACTAGCGGAGGGCACCGGGGAGCTGTTTTTT. Protein: CASSFFRQGLAEGTGELFF.

The chain recombines TRBV28 with TRBJ1-2, with a tentative D call TRBD1 (5 bases). Germline assignment: CDR1 MDHEN and CDR2 SYDVKM. The CDR3 contains 14 residues. V lost 4 bases to trimming and J lost 8 bases, with 17 bases between them. The CDR3 is CASSSTGAKGGYTF. The CDR3 DNA follows: TGTGCCAGCAGTTCCACCGGGGCCAAGGGGGGCTACACCTTC.

This clonotype was recorded a few times. V usage is TRBV2 and J usage is TRBJ2-5; D is ambiguous. Germline V gives CDR1 SNHLY, CDR2 FYNNEI. The V gene lost 10 bases and the J gene lost 0 bases, with 12 bases spanning the gap. The CDR3 spans 13 residues. The CDR3 loop reads CAIATGYQETQYF. The CDR3 nucleotides read TGTGCCATCGCGACTGGCTACCAAGAGACCCAGTACTTC.

This clonotype was seen at least ten times. The V gene is TRBV6-6, the J gene TRBJ1-5; D gene unclear. CDR1 is MNHNY, CDR2 SVGAGI, per germline (reference sequence). V dropped 0 bases and J dropped 7 bases, with 16 bases sitting between them. The CDR3 has 16 amino acids. CDR3 loop: CASSYSSRRIGQPQHF. The CDR3, as DNA: TGTGCCAGCAGTTACTCGAGCCGCAGGATAGGACAGCCCCAGCATTTT.

The chain carries TRBV27 and TRBJ1-5; 7 bases align to TRBD1. The V gene end was trimmed by 2 bases and the J gene end by 2 bases; junction bases not matched to a gene: 3. Germline CDR1 is MNHEY and CDR2 is SMNVEV (reference sequence). The CDR3 is 15 amino acids. CDR3 nucleotide sequence: TGTGCCAGCAGTTTAACTACAGGGGGCAATCAGCCCCAGCATTTT. Translation: CASSLTTGGNQPQHF.

This clonotype was seen ten or more times. The chain employs TRBV28 and TRBJ1-1, with D possibly TRBD1 on 5 matching bases. The CDR3 runs 14 residues. Trimming removed 4 bases at V and 1 base at J, with 10 bases between. Germline values: CDR1 MDHEN, CDR2 SYDVKM. The CDR3 coding sequence is TGTGCCAGCAGTTCTCCAGGGTGGAACACTGAAGCTTTCTTT. It specifies CASSSPGWNTEAFF.

This clonotype appeared once. A much larger clone lies one base from this, so it may be a read error. This sequence joins TRBV10-3 and TRBJ2-3, with TRBD2 matching 14 bases. Germline trimming cut 6 bases from V and 5 bases from J; bases unmatched to any gene: 10. This CDR3 is 17 amino acids long. Germline CDR1 ENHRY, CDR2 SYGVKD. In DNA, the CDR3 is TGTGCCATCAGAGCCGGGACTAGCGGGAGAGTTGAAGATACGCAGTATTTT. Translation gives CAIRAGTSGRVEDTQYF.

This clonotype was found many times. The rearrangement joins TRBV7-8 to TRBJ2-1; TRBD1 agrees at 10 bases. Germline CDR1 reads SGHVS; CDR2 reads FQNEAQ. The J segment lost 6 bases and the V segment lost 5 bases, leaving 7 bases of the junction unmatched. The CDR3 spans 15 residues. The CDR3 DNA sequence: TGTGCCAGCAGCGGGGACAGGGGTGGAATCAATGAGCAGTTCTTC. The encoded protein is CASSGDRGGINEQFF.

This clonotype was recorded many times. The CDR3 spells CATSSDRGNEKLFF. CDR3 nucleotides: TGTGCCACCAGCAGTGACAGGGGTAATGAAAAACTGTTTTTT. The chain links TRBV15 to TRBJ1-4; TRBD1 agrees at 8 bases. Trimming cost V 3 bases and J 4 bases; bases outside gene matches: 1. The germline V gene encodes CDR1 LNHNV and CDR2 YYDKDF (reference sequence). CDR3 size: 14 residues.

This sequence joins TRBV19 and TRBJ1-1; D is uncertain. The CDR3 spans 14 residues. V was shortened by 4 bases and J by 2 bases, with 11 bases between the two germline ends. Germline CDR1 LNHDA, CDR2 SQIVND (reference sequence). CDR3 amino acids: CASSRRAINTEAFF. In DNA form, the CDR3 reads TGTGCCAGTAGTAGGCGGGCCATTAACACTGAAGCTTTCTTT. The whole variable domain, filled in from reference TRBV19 and TRBJ1-1, reads DGGITQSPKYLFRKEGQNVTLSCEQNLNHDAMYWYRQDPGQGLRLIYYSQIVNDFQKGDIAEGYSVSREKKESFPLTVTSAQKNPTAFYLCASSRRAINTEAFFGQGTRLTVV.

This clonotype was found many times. The J gene is TRBJ2-2, the V gene TRBV12-3 or TRBV12-4; 10 bases are shared with TRBD2. CDR3 size: 17 residues. V lost 4 bases to trimming and J lost 3 bases; unmatched junction nucleotides: 8. The DNA for the CDR3 is TGTGCCAGCAGTTCCCCCCCACTAGCGGGGTACACCGGGGAGCTGTTTTTT. Translating it yields CASSSPPLAGYTGELFF.

This clonotype was counted many times. The J gene is TRBJ1-1, the V gene TRBV9, with a weak D call TRBD1 (6 bases). V lost 5 bases, J lost 2 bases, and 10 bases lay in between. The CDR3 sequence is 13 residues long. Germline values: CDR1 SGDLS, CDR2 YYNGEE. The CDR3 spells CASSGGANTEAFF. DNA of the CDR3: TGTGCCAGCAGTGGGGGGGCCAACACTGAAGCTTTCTTT.